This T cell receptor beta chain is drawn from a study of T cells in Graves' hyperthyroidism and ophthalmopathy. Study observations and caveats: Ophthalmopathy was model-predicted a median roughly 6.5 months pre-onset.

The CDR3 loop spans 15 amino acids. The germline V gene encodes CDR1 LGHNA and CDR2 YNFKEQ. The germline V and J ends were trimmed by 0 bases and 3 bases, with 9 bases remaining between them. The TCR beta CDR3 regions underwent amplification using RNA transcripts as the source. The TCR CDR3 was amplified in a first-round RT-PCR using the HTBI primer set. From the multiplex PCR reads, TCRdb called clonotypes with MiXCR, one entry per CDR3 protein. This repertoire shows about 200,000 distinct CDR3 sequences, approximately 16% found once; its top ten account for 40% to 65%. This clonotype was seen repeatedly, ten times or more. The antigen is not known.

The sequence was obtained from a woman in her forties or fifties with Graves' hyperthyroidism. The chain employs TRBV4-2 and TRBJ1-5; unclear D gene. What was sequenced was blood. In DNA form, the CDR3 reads TGTGCCAGCAGCCAAGATCCCCGGGCCAATCAGCCCCAGCATTTT. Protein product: CASSQDPRANQPQHF.